This entry lists 15 T cell receptor beta chains sequenced from one sample in a study of blood T cell repertoires in COVID-19. Assay used: immunoSEQ multiplex PCR; TCRdb lists only in-frame clones, some missing. This table has approximately 150,000 clones, around 90% appearing once. Sequencing used PBMCs or T cells enriched from blood (not recorded which). Receptors were obtained from a woman in her forties who had been exposed to COVID-19.

The chain recombines TRBV2 with TRBJ1-1; D uncertain. Looked up from germline, CDR1 is SNHLY and CDR2 is FYNNEI. V dropped 5 bases and J dropped 2 bases, with 6 bases sitting between them. The CDR3 has 12 residues. CDR3 coding DNA: TGTGCCAGCAGTACTTCCAACACTGAAGCTTTCTTT. Amino acids: CASSTSNTEAFF.

The chain employs TRBV7-8 and TRBJ1-1, with D hard to call. This CDR3 spans 15 amino acids. V was clipped by 1 base and J by 4 bases, with 13 bases between them. The V gene's germline CDR1 is SGHVS and CDR2 FQNEAQ. The CDR3 DNA sequence: TGTGCCAGCAGCTTAGATCTAGGAGTCGGCACTGAAGCTTTCTTT. Amino acid sequence: CASSLDLGVGTEAFF. The entire variable domain, with the rest obtained from reference TRBV7-8 and TRBJ1-1, is as follows: GAGVSQSPRYKVAKRGQDVALRCDPISGHVSLFWYQQALGQGPEFLTYFQNEAQLDKSGLPSDRFFAERPEGSVSTLKIQRTQQEDSAVYLCASSLDLGVGTEAFFGQGTRLTVV.

The table lists this clone with a few counts. V usage is TRBV10-3 and J usage is TRBJ1-6, with a tentative D call TRBD1 (5 bases). The CDR3 runs 14 residues. Trimming stripped 6 bases from V and 7 bases from J, with 13 bases between. Germline loops: CDR1 ENHRY, CDR2 SYGVKD. The CDR3 coding sequence is TGTGCCATCAGCAGGGACTCTCAAAATTCACCCCTCCACTTT. It encodes CAISRDSQNSPLHF.

The V call is TRBV27, the J call TRBJ1-2; tentative D call: TRBD1 (5 bases). Germline CDR1 and CDR2: MNHEY and SMNVEV (reference sequence). This CDR3 contains 18 residues. V shed 3 bases and J shed 4 bases, with 24 bases lying between them. The CDR3 DNA reads TGTGCCAGCAGTTTGTCTACTTTGGGGGGGTCTCGTTCCTATGGCTACACCTTC. Protein product: CASSLSTLGGSRSYGYTF.

V is TRBV4-1 and J is TRBJ2-7; D uncertain. V lost 2 bases to trimming and J lost 0 bases, with 14 bases between them. The V gene's germline CDR1 is MGHRA and CDR2 YSYEKL. This CDR3 region has 16 residues. CDR3 DNA: TGCGCCAGCAGCCAACCGGAGCGAGATAGCTCCTACGAGCAGTACTTC. Protein sequence: CASSQPERDSSYEQYF.

The chain is built from TRBV13 and TRBJ1-4, with a weak D call TRBD1 (6 bases). The germline CDR1 and CDR2 sequences are PRHDT and FYEKMQ (reference sequence). This CDR3 region has 15 residues. With 5 bases removed from V and 5 bases from J, the gap between germline ends came to 15 bases. The DNA for the CDR3 is TGTGCCAGCAGCCTTCGGACAGCATCGAATGAAAAACTGTTTTTT. Its protein is CASSLRTASNEKLFF.

This chain uses TRBV6-5 with TRBJ1-5, with D tentatively TRBD1 (6 bases). Germline V gives CDR1 MNHEY, CDR2 SVGAGI. The CDR3 loop spans 14 amino acids. Trimming pared 7 bases from V and 3 bases from J, leaving 13 bases between. The CDR3 DNA reads TGTGCCAGCACCCTACAGGGTACCAATCAGCCCCAGCATTTT. Amino acid sequence: CASTLQGTNQPQHF.

V is TRBV11-3 and J is TRBJ2-2; possible D gene TRBD2, 6 bases. The CDR3 runs to 17 residues. The germline V gene encodes CDR1 SGHNT and CDR2 YENEEA. Deletions cut 0 bases from V and 5 bases from J, with 16 bases between. The CDR3 spells CASSLDVSQGGTGELFF. The DNA for the CDR3 is TGTGCCAGCAGCTTAGATGTCAGCCAGGGAGGAACCGGGGAGCTGTTTTTT.

The chain employs TRBV5-1 and TRBJ2-5; D ambiguous. The length of the CDR3 is 15 residues. The germline V gene has CDR1 SGHRS and CDR2 YFSETQ. Trimming removed 0 bases at V and 0 bases at J, with 9 bases between. Written as DNA, the CDR3 is TGCGCCAGCAGCTTGGGCGCTTTGAACCAAGAGACCCAGTACTTC. Amino acid sequence: CASSLGALNQETQYF. Variable domain in full (rest from reference TRBV5-1 and TRBJ2-5): KAGVTQTPRYLIKTRGQQVTLSCSPISGHRSVSWYQQTPGQGLQFLFEYFSETQRNKGNFPGRFSGRQFSNSRSEMNVSTLELGDSALYLCASSLGALNQETQYFGPGTRLLVL.

In its sample, this clone was seen once. V usage is TRBV7-9 and J usage is TRBJ2-7, with 12 bases that match TRBD2. CDR1 SEHNR and CDR2 FQNEAQ come from the germline V gene (reference sequence). The CDR3 has 15 residues. The V gene end was trimmed by 1 base and the J gene end by 9 bases; junction bases not matched to a gene: 7. CDR3 loop: CASSLVETSGSAQYF. As DNA, the CDR3 is TGTGCCAGCAGCTTAGTTGAGACTAGCGGGAGCGCGCAGTACTTC.

This chain uses TRBV11-2 with TRBJ2-1, with 12 bases identical to TRBD2. J lost 10 bases, V lost 5 bases, and 3 bases had no gene match. Germline V gives CDR1 SGHAT, CDR2 FQNNGV. CDR3 length: 13 residues. The CDR3 loop is CASSLGLAGEQFF. In DNA form, the CDR3 reads TGTGCCAGCAGCCTCGGACTAGCGGGGGAGCAGTTCTTC.

The J gene is TRBJ2-3, the V gene TRBV6-2 or TRBV6-3; 7 bases line up with TRBD1. This CDR3 has 17 amino acids. With V trimmed by 6 bases and J by 0 bases, 12 bases remained unmatched. Per the germline V gene, CDR1 is MNHEY and CDR2 is SVGEGT. This chain's CDR3 is CASSQGDPSSSTDTQYF. CDR3 DNA: TGTGCCAGCAGCCAGGGGGACCCCTCATCTAGCACAGATACGCAGTATTTT.

Of note for this clone: The same CDR3 is also encoded by other DNA sequences in this sample. The chain uses TRBV7-2 and TRBJ1-1, with D possibly TRBD1 on 5 matching bases. The CDR3 consists of 13 residues. CDR1 is SGHTA and CDR2 is FQGNSA in the germline V gene. The V and J ends lost 3 bases and 3 bases respectively, with 8 bases between them. Here the CDR3 reads CASSFTGDTEAFF. The CDR3 region has the DNA TGTGCCAGCAGCTTCACAGGAGACACTGAAGCTTTCTTT.

CDR3 sequence (DNA): TGTGCTAGTGGTGCCGCTGCCGGGACAGGGTTTCCAGATACGCAGTATTTT. Its translation: CASGAAAGTGFPDTQYF. The V call is TRBV12-5, the J call TRBJ2-3; 9 nucleotides match TRBD1. V lost 5 bases and J lost 4; bases outside the gene matches: 13. Germline loops: CDR1 LGHNT, CDR2 FRNRAP. The CDR3 has 17 amino acids.

V and J are TRBV12-3 or TRBV12-4 and TRBJ2-5; D gene ambiguous. The V end was cut by 6 bases, the J end by 5 bases, with 7 bases between. CDR3 length: 11 amino acids. The CDR3 DNA sequence: TGTGCCAGCAGCCCGCGGGAGACCCAGTACTTC. As protein: CASSPRETQYF.